The clone carrying this T cell receptor (beta chain) came up once. The record originates from a study of shared clonotypes between healthy human individuals. Original analysis: Filtering of immunoSEQ junctional sequences could not match full-length read filtering. Sequencing used immunoSEQ multiplex PCR; TCRdb keeps in-frame clones, though not all of them. That table supplies the V and J calls and clone size; D and trimming were determined from the DNA. The sample gives hundreds of thousands of clones, about 95% of which show up once; less than 0.12% is in the top ten. It was CD45RO-negative cells, positively selected for CCR7, that made up naive CD8 cells, with terminally differentiated effector memory CD45RA+ cells excluded. Material: naive CD8+ T cells sorted from blood. The source of this sequence is a woman aged 25-40 years in good health.

CDR3 in amino acids: CASSLGLAGGPETQYF. The CDR3 bases are TGCGCCAGCAGCTTGGGACTAGCGGGAGGGCCGGAGACCCAGTACTTC. V is TRBV5-1 and J is TRBJ2-5; 14 bases fit TRBD2. With V trimmed by 0 bases and J by 5 bases, 3 bases remained unmatched. The CDR3 has 16 amino acids. The germline CDR1 and CDR2 sequences are SGHRS and YFSETQ.